This T cell receptor (beta chain) emerged from a study of tissue T cells after allogeneic stem cell transplantation. Data came from immunoSEQ multiplex PCR; TCRdb stores just in-frame clones and leaves some out. This sample yields fewer than 30,000 clones, of which less than 75% are seen a single time; less than 8.5% belongs to the top ten. This clone was seen a single time. The CDR3 extends over 13 amino acids. Germline values: CDR1 LGHDT, CDR2 YNNKEL (reference sequence). Trimming shortened V by 3 bases and J by 4 bases, and 9 bases separated the two germline ends. The material was tissue from the ileum, obtained at autopsy. The source is an older female donor with lung cancer. This chain joins TRBV3-1 (or the pseudogene TRBV3-2) and TRBJ1-2; D is unclear. CDR3 in DNA: TGTGCCAGCAGCCAGGGGAGTCGCTATGGCTACACCTTC. It yields the protein CASSQGSRYGYTF.